This TCR beta chain was sequenced in a study of PD-1 blockade in classical Hodgkin lymphoma. This CDR3 is built from 15 residues. Germline values: CDR1 SNHLY, CDR2 FYNNEI. Trimming took 6 bases from V and 0 from J; bases not matched to a gene: 3. A remark on this clone: Its antigen is still unknown.

Each and every patient relapsed after autologous stem cell transplantation, and patients got differing brentuximab vedotin exposure. Findings and caveats of the study: It was among complete responders that baseline diversity resembled that of newly diagnosed patients. TCR diversity at baseline was reported to be reduced in newly diagnosed patients relative to healthy donors.

Sequenced by immunoSEQ multiplex PCR; TCRdb stores in-frame clones only, minus some. The sample carries around 15,000 clones, over 70% recorded once. The source material was peripheral blood mononuclear cells (PBMCs), sampled before the second cycle of nivolumab. The chain joins TRBV2 to TRBJ1-5, with 9 bases identical to TRBD1. The TCR was taken from a human donor with classical Hodgkin lymphoma. CDR3: CASRRTGDSNQPQHF. In DNA, the CDR3 is TGTGCCAGCAGGCGGACAGGGGATAGCAATCAGCCCCAGCATTTT.